A single sample is the source of the 8 T cell receptor beta chains below, sequenced in a study of CD8+ T cells in alopecia areata. Treatment reported: oral pan-JAK inhibitor, 5-10 mg twice daily. cDNA serving as the sequencing template came from extracted, reverse transcribed RNA. Sequenced by immunoSEQ multiplex PCR; TCRdb stores in-frame clones only, minus some. Here the sample spans 95,000 to 120,000 clones, roughly three fifths being singletons. The source material was CD4+ T cells sorted from blood, sampled at week 24, from a patient treated with tofacitinib. Receptors were obtained from a human donor with alopecia areata.

This chain joins TRBV4-2 and TRBJ1-2, with D maybe TRBD1 (5 bases). This CDR3 comprises 15 residues. The germline V gene encodes CDR1 LGHNA and CDR2 YNFKEQ. Trimming removed 0 bases from V and 4 bases from J, with 12 bases in between. The CDR3 nucleotides are TGTGCCAGCAGCCAAGAACACGGGGCTGGCTATGGCTACACCTTC. It specifies CASSQEHGAGYGYTF.

This clone appeared a few times. The chain recombines TRBV6-1 with TRBJ2-7; D gene unclear. The germline V gene encodes CDR1 MNHNS and CDR2 SASEGT. The ends were cut back, 7 bases at V and 0 bases at J, with 7 bases in the middle. This CDR3 is built from 12 residues. The CDR3 is CASMEYSYEQYF. CDR3 sequence (DNA): TGTGCCAGCATGGAATACTCCTACGAGCAGTACTTC.

This clone was counted many times. The gene calls are TRBV19 and TRBJ2-1; TRBD2 is a possible D gene (5 bases). V was clipped by 3 bases and J by 8 bases, with 14 bases between them. The germline gives CDR1 LNHDA, CDR2 SQIVND (reference sequence). This CDR3 contains 14 residues. The CDR3 DNA follows: TGTGCCAGTAGTATTAGCGTGGGAGTACATGAGCAGTTCTTC. It is translated as CASSISVGVHEQFF. Complete variable domain (other parts from reference TRBV19 and TRBJ2-1): DGGITQSPKYLFRKEGQNVTLSCEQNLNHDAMYWYRQDPGQGLRLIYYSQIVNDFQKGDIAEGYSVSREKKESFPLTVTSAQKNPTAFYLCASSISVGVHEQFFGPGTRLTVL.

The chain recombines TRBV6-1 with TRBJ1-2; D not resolved. Trimming pared 6 bases from V and 4 bases from J, leaving 12 bases between. Per germline, CDR1 MNHNS and CDR2 SASEGT. This CDR3 spans 13 amino acids. The CDR3 loop reads CASRPLGSYGYTF. CDR3 in DNA: TGTGCCAGCAGGCCGTTAGGATCCTATGGCTACACCTTC.

The rearrangement uses TRBV5-1 and TRBJ2-1; 12 bases map to TRBD2. The CDR3 runs 17 residues. Germline CDR1 and CDR2: SGHRS and YFSETQ. Trimming cost V 2 bases and J 5 bases; bases outside gene matches: 8. Written as DNA, the CDR3 is TGCGCCAGCAGCTTCCCTCTAGCGGGGGGGCTAAACAATGAGCAGTTCTTC. Its protein product is CASSFPLAGGLNNEQFF. The whole variable domain, filled in from reference TRBV5-1 and TRBJ2-1, reads KAGVTQTPRYLIKTRGQQVTLSCSPISGHRSVSWYQQTPGQGLQFLFEYFSETQRNKGNFPGRFSGRQFSNSRSEMNVSTLELGDSALYLCASSFPLAGGLNNEQFFGPGTRLTVL.

This chain connects TRBV4-2 to TRBJ1-3; D remains ambiguous. Germline V CDR1 and CDR2: LGHNA, YNFKEQ. The CDR3 is made up of 16 amino acids. The V end lost 1 base, the J end lost 2 bases, and 12 bases lay between the germline ends. This CDR3 is CASSQAVLGPGNTIYF. In nucleotides, the CDR3 is TGTGCCAGCAGCCAAGCCGTACTGGGCCCTGGAAACACCATATATTTT.

The chain uses TRBV2 and TRBJ2-5; maybe TRBD2 (6 bases). With 7 bases removed from V and 2 bases from J, the gap between germline ends came to 14 bases. The CDR3 has 14 residues. CDR1 SNHLY and CDR2 FYNNEI come from the germline V gene. The CDR3 here is CASTGRGTQETQYF. Written as DNA, the CDR3 is TGTGCCAGCACCGGACGGGGGACTCAAGAGACCCAGTACTTC.

V is TRBV7-2 and J is TRBJ2-7; possibly TRBD2 for D (6 bases). Trimming stripped 6 bases from V and 3 bases from J, with 15 bases between. Germline-derived CDR1 and CDR2 are SGHTA and FQGNSA. The length of the CDR3 is 14 residues. The CDR3 coding sequence is TGTGCCAGCAGTTCGACCCGGGGAGGCTACGAGCAGTACTTC. Protein sequence: CASSSTRGGYEQYF.